This TCR beta chain derives from a study of tumor and adjacent non-tumor tissue in lung cancer. This CDR3 spans 17 amino acids. Germline lookup yields CDR1 MNHEY and CDR2 SVGEGT. RNA was extracted from bulk tissue without any cell sorting. TCRbeta libraries were built with three rounds of nested PCR, modified from ARM-PCR. TCRdb redid the calling of the multiplex PCR reads with MiXCR, one entry per CDR3 protein. Here the sample spans roughly 93,000 distinct CDR3 sequences, 67% being singletons. The sample holds a few counts of this clonotype. A junction boundary mismatches the germline segment, possibly from a read error.

Sequenced material: lung tumor tissue. This sequence originates from a man aged 60 to 75 with non-small cell lung cancer. The V and J genes are TRBV6-2 or TRBV6-3 and TRBJ1-2; perhaps TRBD1 as D (6 bases). CDR3 in DNA: TGTGCCAGCAATTACTCGATGCAGGGGCAGACTAACTATGGCTATACCTTC. This translates into CASNYSMQGQTNYGYTF.